This entry concerns a single T cell receptor beta chain. What it recognizes is unknown. The CDR3 contains 13 residues. Germline V gives CDR1 MNHNS, CDR2 SASEGT. Trimming stripped 3 bases from V and 7 bases from J, with 13 bases between. Assay: immunoSEQ multiplex PCR; the TCRdb copy retains only in-frame clones and omits some. The sample holds more than 45,000 clones; roughly 94% are singletons and the top ten take approximately 2.1%. The source of the sample is a study of cytomegalovirus exposure and HLA in healthy donors. Study details: The use of the same platform for the 100 to 150 validation repertoires and the roughly 700 first-cohort repertoires was reported by a later analysis.

Study-level findings and limits: In vitro experiments confirmed that a few CMV-associated chains were specific for CMV antigens. Listed as cytomegalovirus-associated were 150 or so TCR beta chains.

From the roughly 120-subject validation cohort, which was separate from the approximately 670-subject first cohort, the donors were drawn. Specimen: PBMCs. The receptor comes from a man aged 18 to 29 in good health and CMV-seronegative. This rearrangement joins TRBV6-1 to TRBJ2-7; D is perhaps TRBD1 (7 bases). The CDR3 reads CASSDLAGGEQYF. CDR3 bases: TGTGCCAGCAGTGATTTGGCAGGGGGGGAGCAGTACTTC.